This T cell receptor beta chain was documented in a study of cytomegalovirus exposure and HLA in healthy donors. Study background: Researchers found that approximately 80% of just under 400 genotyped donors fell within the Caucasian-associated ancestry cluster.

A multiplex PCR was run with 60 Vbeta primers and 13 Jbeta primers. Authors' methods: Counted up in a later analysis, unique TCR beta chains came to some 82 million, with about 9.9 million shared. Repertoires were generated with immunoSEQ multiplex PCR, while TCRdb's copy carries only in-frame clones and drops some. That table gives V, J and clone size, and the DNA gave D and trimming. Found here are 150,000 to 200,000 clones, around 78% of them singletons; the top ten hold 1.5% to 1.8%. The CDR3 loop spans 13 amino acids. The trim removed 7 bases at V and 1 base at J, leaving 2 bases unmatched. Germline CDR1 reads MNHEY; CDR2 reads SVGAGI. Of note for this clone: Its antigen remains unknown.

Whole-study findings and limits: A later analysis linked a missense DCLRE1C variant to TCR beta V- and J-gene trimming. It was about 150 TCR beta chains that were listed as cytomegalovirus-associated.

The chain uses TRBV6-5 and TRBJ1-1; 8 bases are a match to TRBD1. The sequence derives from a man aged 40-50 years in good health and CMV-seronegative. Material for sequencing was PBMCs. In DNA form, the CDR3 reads TGTGCCAGCACGACAGGGGCGAACACTGAAGCTTTCTTT. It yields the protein CASTTGANTEAFF.